A selection of T cell receptor beta chains follows, all from one sample in a study of Graves' ophthalmopathy and Graves' hyperthyroidism. TCRdb re-analysed the multiplex PCR reads in MiXCR, keeping a single row per CDR3 protein. Of approximately 410,000 distinct CDR3 sequences listed, 15% are singletons. Sequences were obtained from peripheral blood. The receptors here all came from a woman aged 18-30 years with stable Graves' hyperthyroidism. Both conserved end residues are part of each CDR3. A D gene is named only where the DNA matches it firmly. Not all rows give a size; the values are once, few, many and, for expanded clones, a class.

cdr3_aa cdr3_nt j_call v_call clone_size d_call
CASNQGTEAFF TGTGCCAGTAACCAGGGCACTGAAGCTTTCTTT TRBJ1-1 TRBV19 . .
CASSPDRIGYTF TGTGCCAGCAGCCCGGACAGGATTGGCTACACCTTC TRBJ1-2 TRBV7-2 many TRBD1
CASSEGTSQPQHF TGTGCCAGCAGTGAAGGAACGAGTCAGCCCCAGCATTTT TRBJ1-5 TRBV6-1 many .
CSSGTGIGSEAFF TGTTCCAGCGGGACCGGGATAGGGTCTGAAGCTTTCTTT TRBJ1-1 TRBV12-3/TRBV12-4 . .
CASSLRGHQPQHF TGTGCCAGCAGTTTAAGGGGGCATCAGCCCCAGCATTTT TRBJ1-5 TRBV6-2/TRBV6-3 many TRBD1
CASSFQQGGKQYF TGTGCCAGCAGTTTTCAGCAGGGGGGGAAGCAGTACTTC TRBJ2-7 TRBV6-5 . .
CASSYGRFSYGYTF TGTGCCAGCAGTTACGGGAGGTTCAGCTATGGCTACACCTTC TRBJ1-2 TRBV6-5 many .
CASSPREKSNQPQHF TGCGCCAGCAGCCCCAGGGAGAAGAGCAATCAGCCCCAGCATTTT TRBJ1-5 TRBV4-1 many .
CASRGPAWGETQYF TGTGCCAGCAGGGGACCAGCGTGGGGGGAGACCCAGTACTTC TRBJ2-5 TRBV25-1 many .
CASSAVGKPYGYIF TGTGCCAGCAGCGCCGTAGGCAAACCATATGGCTACATCTTC TRBJ1-2 TRBV9 many .
CASRTVVSSSYEQYF TGTGCCAGCCGCACCGTAGTTTCAAGCTCCTACGAGCAGTACTTC TRBJ2-7 TRBV6-1 few .
CASSLGQADEQYF TGTGCCAGCAGTTTGGGGCAGGCTGACGAGCAGTACTTC TRBJ2-7 TRBV28 many .
CAISVRLAGARKTQYF TGTGCCATCAGTGTACGTCTAGCGGGGGCCAGGAAGACCCAGTACTTC TRBJ2-5 TRBV10-3 . TRBD2
CASLRDTRSNTEAFF TGTGCCAGCCTGCGGGACACTCGATCGAACACTGAAGCTTTCTTT TRBJ1-1 TRBV5-6 few .
CASSPTSEGGQPQHF TGTGCCAGCAGCCCTACAAGTGAAGGAGGTCAGCCCCAGCATTTT TRBJ1-5 TRBV12-3/TRBV12-4 . .
CASSLDLAGGPEGQETQYF TGTGCCAGCAGTTTGGACCTAGCGGGGGGGCCTGAAGGACAAGAGACCCAGTACTTC TRBJ2-5 TRBV6-2/TRBV6-3 many TRBD2
CASSFSPGLAEAFF TGTGCCAGCAGTTTTAGCCCGGGGCTGGCGGAAGCTTTCTTT TRBJ1-1 TRBV12-3/TRBV12-4 few .
CASSELSGGIQETQYF TGTGCCAGCAGTGAACTAAGCGGGGGGATCCAAGAGACCCAGTACTTC TRBJ2-5 TRBV6-1 many TRBD2
CASQGQASNSPLHF TGTGCCAGTCAAGGACAGGCTAGTAATTCACCCCTCCACTTT TRBJ1-6 TRBV7-2 many TRBD1
CASSEDLAELILAKNIQYF TGCGCCAGCAGTGAGGATCTAGCTGAGCTAATTTTAGCCAAAAACATTCAGTACTTC TRBJ2-4 TRBV10-2 many .
CASSANDRIYEQYF TGTGCCAGCAGCGCTAATGACCGCATCTACGAGCAGTACTTC TRBJ2-7 TRBV5-4 few .
CASSLTGGGGETQYF TGTGCCAGCAGCCTGACGGGCGGCGGGGGAGAGACCCAGTACTTC TRBJ2-5 TRBV7-2 many TRBD2
CASSLWGLETQYF TGTGCCAGCAGCTTGTGGGGGTTAGAGACCCAGTACTTC TRBJ2-5 TRBV7-6 many .
CASSSPRGLGGNTIYF TGTGCCAGCAGCTCCCCCAGGGGCTTAGGTGGAAACACCATATATTTT TRBJ1-3 TRBV11-2 many .
CASRDRVYTEAFF TGTGCCAGCAGGGACAGGGTTTACACTGAAGCTTTCTTT TRBJ1-1 TRBV7-2 many TRBD1
CASTNGGLYGYTF TGTGCCAGCACGAACGGGGGGCTCTATGGCTACACCTTC TRBJ1-2 TRBV12-3/TRBV12-4 many .
CASSHNGYTF TGTGCCAGCAGTCATAATGGCTACACCTTC TRBJ1-2 TRBV12-3/TRBV12-4 many .
CSAVRGRGNTEAFF TGCAGTGCTGTCAGGGGGCGCGGGAACACTGAAGCTTTCTTT TRBJ1-1 TRBV20-1 many TRBD1
CARLGTGGTDTQYF TGTGCCAGGCTCGGGACAGGGGGCACAGATACGCAGTATTTT TRBJ2-3 TRBV2 many TRBD1
CASSSPNWRTGASGNTIYF TGTGCCAGCAGTTCCCCAAATTGGCGGACAGGCGCCTCTGGAAACACCATATATTTT TRBJ1-3 TRBV12-3/TRBV12-4 many TRBD1
CASSLGRQGYTF TGTGCCAGCAGCTTGGGAAGGCAGGGCTACACCTTC TRBJ1-2 TRBV7-9 many .
CASSIYTGAEAFF TGTGCCAGTAGTATTTACACAGGGGCTGAAGCTTTCTTT TRBJ1-1 TRBV19 many TRBD1
CASRPSGGAGETQYF TGTGCCAGCAGGCCTAGCGGGGGGGCCGGAGAGACCCAGTACTTC TRBJ2-5 TRBV12-3/TRBV12-4 . TRBD2
CSAATVAKNIKYF TGCAGTGCTGCGACGGTAGCCAAAAACATTAAGTACTTC TRBJ2-4 TRBV20-1 few .
CASSLGRERGYTF TGTGCCAGCAGCTTAGGGAGGGAGCGTGGCTACACCTTC TRBJ1-2 TRBV7-2 many .
CSAAWPSEETQYF TGCAGTGCCGCTTGGCCCTCAGAAGAGACCCAGTACTTC TRBJ2-5 TRBV20-1 many .
CSVAAGRPGNQPQHF TGCAGCGTTGCTGCGGGGCGCCCGGGCAATCAGCCCCAGCATTTT TRBJ1-5 TRBV29-1 few .
CASSEDSYNSPLHF TGTGCCAGCAGCGAGGACAGCTATAATTCACCCCTCCACTTT TRBJ1-6 TRBV7-6 many .
CASSPRVQGGPEAFF TGTGCCAGCTCACCACGCGTCCAGGGAGGCCCTGAAGCTTTCTTT TRBJ1-1 TRBV18 . .
CATSFSGANVLTF TGTGCCACCAGTTTCTCTGGGGCCAACGTCCTGACTTTC TRBJ2-6 TRBV24-1 many .
CSAREEDRDQPQHF TGCAGTGCTAGAGAGGAAGACAGGGACCAGCCCCAGCATTTT TRBJ1-5 TRBV20-1 many TRBD1
CASSFSRVNTEAFF TGTGCCAGCAGTTTCTCCAGGGTGAACACTGAAGCTTTCTTT TRBJ1-1 TRBV6-5 many .
CASSPRGVSGYTF TGTGCCAGCAGTCCTCGGGGGGTCAGTGGATACACCTTC TRBJ1-2 TRBV6-5 many .
CATSTDRFQNIKYF TGTGCCACCAGCACCGACAGGTTCCAAAACATTAAGTACTTC TRBJ2-4 TRBV15 many .
CASSEPRTGELFF TGTGCCAGCAGTGAACCTAGAACCGGGGAGCTGTTTTTT TRBJ2-2 TRBV2 many .
CATKQGRYYGYTF TGTGCCACCAAACAGGGGAGATACTATGGCTACACCTTC TRBJ1-2 TRBV12-3/TRBV12-4 many TRBD1
CATSRDLGQGAEKTQYF TGTGCCACCAGCAGAGATCTTGGTCAGGGGGCAGAAAAGACCCAGTACTTC TRBJ2-5 TRBV15 few TRBD1
CASSSGSPLHF TGTGCCAGCAGTTCGGGGTCACCCCTCCACTTT TRBJ1-6 TRBV7-2 few .
CASSIEGVRVQPQHF TGTGCCAGTAGTATCGAGGGGGTGCGGGTTCAGCCCCAGCATTTT TRBJ1-5 TRBV19 many .